Detailed here is one T cell receptor (beta chain). What it recognizes is unknown. This specimen comes from a study of identical twins' blood T cells. This CDR3 has 13 residues. Deletions cut 3 bases from V and 11 bases from J, with 14 bases between. Germline CDR1 reads SNHLY; CDR2 reads FYNNEI. TCRdb re-called the 5' RACE reads with MiXCR, one entry per CDR3 protein. The top ten clones hold about 6% of a sample with 350,000 to 400,000 distinct CDR3 sequences, roughly 30% of them seen once. Study-wide findings and caveats: Twin repertoire similarity may partly reflect shared environment.

The donors were healthy female monozygous twins, three pairs in total. The V gene is TRBV2, the J gene TRBJ1-5; D is uncertain. The TCR was taken from a woman between 18 and 55 years old in good health. Sequencing was done on a sample of PBMCs. CDR3 protein: CASSDALRVTQHF. DNA for the CDR3: TGTGCCAGCAGTGACGCCCTACGGGTGACCCAGCATTTT.